Shown below are 3 T cell receptor beta chains from a single sample sequenced in a study of cytomegalovirus exposure and HLA in healthy donors. The study ran its PCR with 60 Vbeta and 13 Jbeta primers. Profiled with immunoSEQ multiplex PCR; TCRdb holds only in-frame clones, not every one. Of approximately 150,000 clones listed, 60% to 80% are singletons. The sample was PBMCs. These receptors were obtained from a male donor in good health and CMV-seronegative.

The chain combines TRBV5-1 with TRBJ2-3; 10 nucleotides agree with TRBD2. The CDR3 is made up of 17 amino acids. Germline-derived CDR1 and CDR2 are SGHRS and YFSETQ. The trim removed 0 bases at V and 0 bases at J, leaving 4 bases unmatched. The DNA of the CDR3 is TGCGCCAGCAGCTTGGGAGCGGGGGGGCCGAGCACAGATACGCAGTATTTT. It translates to CASSLGAGGPSTDTQYF.

This chain links TRBV6-1 with TRBJ2-7, with unresolved D. The CDR3 totals 15 residues. V lost 2 bases, J lost 2 bases, and 13 bases lay in between. The germline V gene encodes CDR1 MNHNS and CDR2 SASEGT. CDR3 sequence reads: CASSESIWSAYEQYF. The DNA of the CDR3 is TGTGCCAGCAGTGAATCTATCTGGAGCGCCTACGAGCAGTACTTC.

The chain combines TRBV28 with TRBJ1-2; possible D gene TRBD1, 5 bases. CDR1 MDHEN and CDR2 SYDVKM come from the germline V gene. Trimming pared 7 bases from V and 6 bases from J, leaving 9 bases between. This CDR3 region has 11 residues. Here the CDR3 reads CASNGGNGYTF. CDR3 nucleotide sequence: TGTGCCAGCAATGGGGGGAATGGCTACACCTTC.